This T cell receptor beta chain is from a study of blood T cells in healthy people across ages. The study, taken as a whole, reports: Expanded clonotype shifts may have been confounded, as the donors had an unknown CMV status.

Details on this clonotype: As yet, its antigen is unknown.

Trimming removed 2 bases at V and 8 bases at J, with 12 bases between. The CDR3 is 12 amino acids. The V gene's germline CDR1 is SQVTM and CDR2 ANQGSEA. A second PCR of roughly 7 to 11 cycles used a sample-barcoded 5' primer and a J-beta primer mix. TCRdb re-called the 5' RACE reads through MiXCR, storing one row per CDR3 protein. The data hold more than 1,000,000 distinct CDR3 sequences, with under 30% observed a single time. The same data also contributed to another study, on T cells of mothers and their children. That work contributes: Sample barcodes and 2-4 random nucleotides were added by the M1S primer of the second PCR. The study found slightly higher but non-significant overlap in related versus unrelated mother-child pairs. No clones detected were persistent microchimeric T cell clones.

The chain combines TRBV29-1 with TRBJ1-2; maybe TRBD1 (5 bases). What was sequenced was blood. This TCR came from a girl aged 2 to 10 in good health. CDR3 sequence reads: CSVEKGVEGYTF. In DNA form, the CDR3 reads TGCAGCGTTGAAAAAGGGGTCGAAGGCTACACCTTC.